Here is one T cell receptor beta chain with its context. Its recognized antigen is unknown. The record has no base qualities; no much larger clone is one base away. The entry originates in a study of blood T cell repertoires in COVID-19 (TCRdb year 2020). For the wider study: The collaborator samples originated in the United States, Italy and Spain and spanned the acute and convalescent phases of COVID-19. Sample metadata almost always included a de-identified subject ID, COVID-19 status, age in years and sex. The repertoires were released in a freely available public database meant as a resource for research on the immune response to SARS-CoV-2. The samples were drawn from the first 160 participants of the ongoing ImmuneRACE study and from 1,254 subjects provided by 6 global collaborators. The material from the prospective study consisted of cDNA or gDNA derived from T cells, B-cell-depleted T cells, or PBMCs. HLA class I and class II types, where available, came from metadata supplied by the sample provider rather than from assay-based typing. Deeply sampled blood TCRbeta repertoires from subjects exposed to, actively infected with, or recovered from COVID-19 were included in the dataset.

The CDR3 numbers 11 residues from cysteine through phenylalanine. The DNA shown is the 33-base CDR3, in frame from base 1. V is reduced by 4 bases and J by 15 bases, leaving a spacing of 16 bases between them. As encoded in the germline V gene (reference sequence), CDR1 is DFQATT while CDR2 is SNEGSKA. On the study overall, not on this receptor specifically: How much clinical and demographic metadata was included differed by source and by participant, and the metadata was provided uncurated.

TCRbeta CDR3 regions were amplified from genomic DNA by means of the immunoSEQ Assay, a bias-controlled multiplex PCR. The source study handled its data this way. The number of nucleated cells in each sample was estimated from the amplification of reference gene primers within the assay. Sequence reads were collapsed and filtered to measure the absolute abundance of every unique TCRbeta CDR3 rearrangement. Productive Simpson clonality was computed per sample as the square root of Simpson's diversity index over productive rearrangements. TCRdb limited this immuneACCESS table to in-frame rearrangements with V and J called. A share of clones is missing; checked studies link under half to unresolved V genes, and the rest is unexplained. The V and J calls and the clone size are those of that table, but D and trimming were determined from the DNA. The sample table holds around 150,000 clones, of which roughly 86% were seen once. The ten largest clonotypes hold nearly 3.5% of the sample.

In the prospective study, participants were 18 to 89 years old, resided in 24 geographic areas of the United States, and were enrolled through a virtual design. In the prospective study, participants were assigned to cohorts based on the clinical history participants reported in a screening survey and a study questionnaire. In the prospective study, whole blood, serum and a nasopharyngeal or oropharyngeal swab were collected from each participant by mobile phlebotomists. Prospective study participants could optionally give additional blood draws and questionnaires over a roughly two-month period. Before DNA extraction, blood samples from the prospective study were shipped at room temperature or frozen.

The receptor comes from a woman in her fifties or sixties with acute COVID-19. The sequenced sample was PBMCs or T cells enriched from blood (not recorded which). The sequence is built from TRBV20-1 and TRBJ2-1; D gene: possibly TRBD1, on 6 matching bases. The nucleotide sequence reads TGCAGTGCTAAAGGGGGTGGAAGGCCGTTCTTC. It translates to CSAKGGGRPFF.